Here is one T cell receptor (beta chain) with its context. This entry comes from a study of OX40 agonist ivuxolimab in advanced cancers. Clones were read by immunoSEQ multiplex PCR, and TCRdb kept only the in-frame ones, dropping some. The top ten hold approximately 0.16% of the sample, which has about 100,000 clones, 89% seen once. Unmatched junction bases numbered 7, after V lost 5 bases and J lost 1 base. CDR3 size: 15 residues. CDR1 and CDR2 from the germline V gene are SNHLY and FYNNEI. The material sequenced was CD4+ or CD8+ T cells sorted from blood, taken in a trial of the OX40 agonist ivuxolimab. The rearrangement joins TRBV2 to TRBJ2-7; 8 bases align to TRBD1. The clonotype comes from an adult with an advanced solid tumor such as melanoma, head and neck, liver or kidney cancer. This CDR3 is CASSILGQGSYEQYF. In DNA form, the CDR3 reads TGTGCCAGCAGTATCCTAGGACAGGGATCCTACGAGCAGTACTTC.